These 31 T cell receptor beta chains were sequenced from one sample in a study of T cell responses to AZD1222 COVID-19 vaccine. TCRdb's copy holds only in-frame clones and misses some; the assay was immunoSEQ multiplex PCR. The sample carries about 120,000 clones, about 92% recorded once. The input for sequencing was peripheral blood, taken 28 days after the second AZD1222 dose. Receptor source: an adult who received the AZD1222 COVID-19 vaccine.

V usage is TRBV3-1 (or the pseudogene TRBV3-2) and J usage is TRBJ2-3, with 8 bases identical to TRBD1. Trimming took 4 bases from V and 1 from J; bases not matched to a gene: 10. Germline V lookup: CDR1 LGHDT, CDR2 YNNKEL (reference sequence). CDR3 size: 17 residues. Here the CDR3 DNA reads TGTGCCAGCAGCCCGAGCAGGGGGCGGATCGGCACAGATACGCAGTATTTT. Encoded protein: CASSPSRGRIGTDTQYF.

V usage is TRBV6-5 and J usage is TRBJ1-2; the match to TRBD1 covers 7 bases. The CDR3 spans 15 residues. Looked up from germline, CDR1 is MNHEY and CDR2 is SVGAGI. V dropped 7 bases and J dropped 5; count of bases not matched to a gene: 13. The CDR3 nucleotides read TGTGCCAGCAAGACAGGGCACCCCGAAGGATATGGCTACACCTTC. It codes for CASKTGHPEGYGYTF.

The chain recombines TRBV18 with TRBJ2-7; the D gene is possibly TRBD1 (5 bases). CDR3 length: 11 residues. The V gene lost 4 bases and the J gene lost 5 bases, with 6 bases spanning the gap. The germline V gene encodes CDR1 KGHSH and CDR2 LQKENI. This chain's CDR3 is CASSLRDEQYF. The CDR3 bases are TGTGCCAGCTCACTCAGGGACGAGCAGTACTTC.

This clone was detected only once. This chain joins TRBV15 and TRBJ1-6; D is unclear. V was clipped by 0 bases and J by 6 bases, with 3 bases between them. This CDR3 region has 13 residues. Germline assignment: CDR1 LNHNV and CDR2 YYDKDF (reference sequence). The CDR3 DNA follows: TGTGCCACCAGCAGAGAGCGTAATTCACCCCTCCACTTT. It codes for CATSRERNSPLHF. Based on the CDR3 plus reference TRBV15 and TRBJ1-6, the full variable domain is DAMVIQNPRYQVTQFGKPVTLSCSQTLNHNVMYWYQQKSSQAPKLLFHYYDKDFNNEADTPDNFQSRRPNTSFCFLDIRSPGLGDTAMYLCATSRERNSPLHFGNGTRLTVT.

The rearrangement joins TRBV7-6 to TRBJ2-7; 8 nucleotides line up with TRBD2. V shed 5 bases and J 3 bases; nucleotides not matched to a gene: 6. In germline, CDR1 is SGHVS, CDR2 FNYEAQ. The CDR3 loop spans 14 amino acids. The CDR3 is CASSPGGPHYEQYF. CDR3 bases: TGTGCCAGCAGCCCGGGAGGGCCCCACTACGAGCAGTACTTC. The variable domain in full, with the rest retrieved from reference TRBV7-6 and TRBJ2-7, is GAGVSQSPRYKVTKRGQDVALRCDPISGHVSLYWYRQALGQGPEFLTYFNYEAQQDKSGLPNDRFSAERPEGSISTLTIQRTEQRDSAMYRCASSPGGPHYEQYFGPGTRLTVT.

This clone has only one observation. The chain employs TRBV2 and TRBJ2-1; 10 bases agree with TRBD2. The germline V gene encodes CDR1 SNHLY and CDR2 FYNNEI. Trimming took 4 bases from V and 4 from J; bases not matched to a gene: 4. The CDR3 is 15 amino acids. As DNA, the CDR3 is TGTGCCAGCAGTGCTACTAGCGGGGCTTACAATGAGCAGTTCTTC. Protein product: CASSATSGAYNEQFF.

V gene TRBV15 combines with J gene TRBJ2-2; D unresolved. The CDR3 spans 14 residues. CDR1 is LNHNV and CDR2 is YYDKDF in the germline V gene (reference sequence). V lost 3 bases, J lost 7 bases, and 12 bases lay in between. Written as DNA, the CDR3 is TGTGCCACCAGCAGTGACCTGGGGAACGGGGAGCTGTTTTTT. This encodes CATSSDLGNGELFF. Supplemented by reference TRBV15 and TRBJ2-2, the full variable domain reads DAMVIQNPRYQVTQFGKPVTLSCSQTLNHNVMYWYQQKSSQAPKLLFHYYDKDFNNEADTPDNFQSRRPNTSFCFLDIRSPGLGDTAMYLCATSSDLGNGELFFGEGSRLTVL.

This clone came up once. The chain has TRBV10-2 and TRBJ2-5; the D gene is possibly TRBD1 (7 bases). The V and J ends lost 3 bases and 5 bases respectively, with 19 bases between them. The CDR3 has 16 residues. Germline V CDR1 and CDR2: WSHSY, SAAADI. This chain's CDR3 is CASSELTGARGETQYF. CDR3 coding DNA: TGCGCCAGCAGTGAATTAACAGGGGCGCGGGGCGAGACCCAGTACTTC.

The rearrangement joins TRBV5-1 to TRBJ1-5; D call uncertain. This CDR3 contains 16 residues. Looked up from germline, CDR1 is SGHRS and CDR2 is YFSETQ. V lost 1 base and J 0 bases, leaving 11 bases between the germline ends. CDR3 in amino acids: CASSLWSIDSNQPQHF. As DNA, the CDR3 is TGCGCCAGCAGCTTGTGGAGTATCGATAGCAATCAGCCCCAGCATTTT.

The chain is built from TRBV10-3 and TRBJ1-2; D uncertain. This CDR3 spans 16 amino acids. Germline V CDR1 and CDR2: ENHRY, SYGVKD. Trimming cost V 0 bases and J 5 bases, with 16 bases left between them. The CDR3 reads CAISESKVVAPYGYTF. In nucleotides, the CDR3 is TGTGCCATCAGTGAGTCGAAGGTGGTGGCCCCATATGGCTACACCTTC.

The CDR3 DNA sequence: TGTGCCAAAGCGGACAGACTCACCGGGGAGCTGTTTTTT. This encodes CAKADRLTGELFF. The V gene is TRBV3-1 (or the pseudogene TRBV3-2), the J gene TRBJ2-2; TRBD1 is a possible D gene (6 bases). This CDR3 contains 13 residues. CDR1 and CDR2 (germline): LGHDT, YNNKEL (reference sequence). Trimming stripped 10 bases from V and 4 bases from J, with 13 bases between.

The V gene is TRBV4-1, the J gene TRBJ1-2, with D unclear. The CDR3 contains 13 residues. CDR1 and CDR2 from the germline V gene are MGHRA and YSYEKL. Trimming left V 0 bases short and J 8 bases short, with 10 bases between. CDR3: CASSQEGQIGYTF. The DNA of the CDR3 is TGCGCCAGCAGCCAAGAAGGCCAAATCGGCTACACCTTC.

This clone was seen only once. The chain links TRBV5-1 to TRBJ1-1, with D tentatively TRBD1 (6 bases). This CDR3 contains 17 residues. Germline CDR1 SGHRS, CDR2 YFSETQ. Trimming left V 1 base short and J 0 bases short, with 16 bases between. CDR3 sequence reads: CASSLRAGARMNTEAFF. The CDR3 DNA follows: TGCGCCAGCAGCTTGCGGGCAGGGGCGAGGATGAACACTGAAGCTTTCTTT.

On this clone itself: The same CDR3 can be traced to other DNA sequences in this sample. This chain connects TRBV5-4 to TRBJ1-2; D is perhaps TRBD1 (6 bases). Trimming stripped 0 bases from V and 4 bases from J, with 7 bases between. Germline V gene data show CDR1 as SGHNT and CDR2 as YYREEE (reference sequence). CDR3 length equals 13 residues. CDR3 DNA: TGTGCCAGCAGCTTGGGAGGGGGCTATGGCTACACCTTC. Protein sequence: CASSLGGGYGYTF.

J is TRBJ2-2 and V is TRBV19; a weak D match, TRBD1 (6 bases). The V gene's germline CDR1 is LNHDA and CDR2 SQIVND (reference sequence). This CDR3 has 16 amino acids. V was cut by 6 bases and J by 0 bases, with 14 bases left in between. The CDR3 DNA is TGTGCCAGTAGCAGAGGGGGACACCCGAACACCGGGGAGCTGTTTTTT. Translating it yields CASSRGGHPNTGELFF.

The chain couples TRBV20-1 to TRBJ2-5; D unclear. The CDR3 consists of 11 residues. Germline loops: CDR1 DFQATT, CDR2 SNEGSKA (reference sequence). CDR3 coding DNA: TGCAGCTTCAGTATCCAAGAGACCCAGTACTTC. It encodes CSFSIQETQYF.

The chain joins TRBV21-1 to TRBJ1-3; the listed D gene, TRBD1, was not tested against the DNA. TRBV21-1 is a documented pseudogene. The CDR3 extends over 17 amino acids. The CDR3 is CASSNRTGTGTSGTIYF. The CDR3 DNA reads as TGTGCCAGCAGCAACCGCACCGGGACAGGGACGAGTGGAACCATATATTTT.

The rearrangement joins TRBV4-3 to TRBJ1-2; 9 positions match TRBD1. The CDR3 has 15 residues. CDR1 LGHNA and CDR2 YSLEER come from the germline V gene. With 4 bases clipped from V and 5 bases from J, the junction kept 8 bases outside the gene matches. CDR3 nucleotide sequence: TGCGCCAGCAGCCTGGGACAGGGCAAGGAATATGGCTACACCTTC. It is translated as CASSLGQGKEYGYTF.

This chain links TRBV11-3 with TRBJ2-1, with D perhaps TRBD1 (5 bases). In germline, CDR1 is SGHNT, CDR2 YENEEA. Trimming pared 5 bases from V and 4 bases from J, leaving 6 bases between. The CDR3 has 12 amino acids. DNA for the CDR3: TGTGCCAGCAGCCGACAGTACAATGAGCAGTTCTTC. This codes for CASSRQYNEQFF. The entire variable domain, with the rest obtained from reference TRBV11-3 and TRBJ2-1, is as follows: EAGVVQSPRYKIIEKKQPVAFWCNPISGHNTLYWYLQNLGQGPELLIRYENEEAVDDSQLPKDRFSAERLKGVDSTLKIQPAELGDSAVYLCASSRQYNEQFFGPGTRLTVL.

This clone was recorded a few times. The chain employs TRBV4-1 and TRBJ2-1; D uncertain. Germline CDR1 MGHRA, CDR2 YSYEKL. With 1 base removed from V and 7 bases from J, the gap between germline ends came to 11 bases. The CDR3 covers 14 residues. In DNA form, the CDR3 reads TGCGCCAGCAGCCAAGTTTCAACTACGAATGAGCAGTTCTTC. As protein: CASSQVSTTNEQFF.

V is TRBV9 and J is TRBJ2-3; 10 bases fit TRBD2. With 0 bases clipped from V and 4 bases from J, the junction kept 8 bases outside the gene matches. Germline assignment: CDR1 SGDLS and CDR2 YYNGEE. CDR3 length: 17 residues. The CDR3 DNA reads as TGTGCCAGCAGCGTAGATCCTAGCGGGGGTTTAGCAGATACGCAGTATTTT. It yields the protein CASSVDPSGGLADTQYF.

This chain uses TRBV10-1 with TRBJ2-2; the match to TRBD2 covers 13 bases. The germline V gene encodes CDR1 WNHNN and CDR2 SYGVQD (reference sequence). V trimming: 5 bases; J trimming: 4 bases; junction bases outside the gene matches: 4. CDR3 length equals 16 residues. The CDR3 loop is CASSSGLAGPTGELFF. CDR3 in DNA: TGCGCCAGCAGTTCGGGACTAGCGGGACCCACCGGGGAGCTGTTTTTT.

The chain recombines TRBV10-3 with TRBJ1-4; possible D gene TRBD1, 6 bases. Germline CDR1 and CDR2: ENHRY and SYGVKD. V lost 4 bases, J lost 3 bases, and 12 bases lay in between. This CDR3 comprises 15 residues. The CDR3 coding sequence is TGTGCCATCAGTGGAGGGGGGGTTTCTAATGAAAAACTGTTTTTT. This encodes CAISGGGVSNEKLFF.

The chain employs TRBV2 and TRBJ2-2, with D hard to call. The CDR3 is 12 residues long. Trimming removed 1 base at V and 8 bases at J, with 5 bases between. The germline CDR1 and CDR2 sequences are SNHLY and FYNNEI. The CDR3 is CASSEDIGELFF. DNA of the CDR3: TGTGCCAGCAGTGAAGACATAGGGGAGCTGTTTTTT.

V and J are TRBV5-1 and TRBJ2-2; 7 bases fit TRBD2. Germline loops: CDR1 SGHRS, CDR2 YFSETQ. J was trimmed by 2 bases and V by 3 bases; bases with no gene match: 7. The CDR3 loop spans 16 amino acids. The CDR3 region has the DNA TGCGCCAGCAGCTGGACCCTAGCGGTCAACACCGGGGAGCTGTTTTTT. Its protein is CASSWTLAVNTGELFF.

The V and J genes are TRBV7-2 and TRBJ1-2; D gene unclear. Trimming stripped 5 bases from V and 5 bases from J, with 18 bases between. CDR3 length: 15 amino acids. Germline V lookup: CDR1 SGHTA, CDR2 FQGNSA. CDR3 protein: CASSPQVVTEYGYTF. The DNA for the CDR3 is TGTGCCAGCAGCCCACAAGTTGTGACCGAGTATGGCTACACCTTC.

Notes on this clone: One junction end disagrees with the germline gene, perhaps due to a read error. This sequence joins TRBV27 and TRBJ1-2, with D possibly being TRBD1 (5 bases). The CDR3 is 14 residues long. Germline V gene sequence: CDR1 MNHEY, CDR2 SMNVEV (reference sequence). The CDR3 DNA is TGTGCCAGCAGCTTATCGGTGGGGGGTGGTGGCTACACCTTC. Translating it yields CASSLSVGGGGYTF.

The gene calls are TRBV6-1 and TRBJ2-7; D gene unclear. V gave up 3 bases and J gave up 3 bases, with 9 bases separating them. Germline CDR1 is MNHNS and CDR2 is SASEGT. This CDR3 region has 13 residues. CDR3 coding DNA: TGTGCCAGCAGTGAGCGACAAATCTACGAGCAGTACTTC. Translating it yields CASSERQIYEQYF.

In its sample, this clone was seen a few times. V gene TRBV27 combines with J gene TRBJ2-1; 8 bases are a match to TRBD2. The germline gives CDR1 MNHEY, CDR2 SMNVEV (reference sequence). V was pared by 1 base and J by 8 bases, with 7 bases of the junction left unmatched. This CDR3 comprises 15 residues. The CDR3 sequence is CASSLFSGVGDEQFF. CDR3 in DNA: TGTGCCAGCAGTTTATTTAGCGGGGTCGGCGATGAGCAGTTCTTC.

The chain joins TRBV7-9 to TRBJ1-2; 7 bases fit TRBD1. The CDR3 contains 14 residues. Losses at the gene ends were 2 bases for V and 4 bases for J; bases not matched to a gene: 4. Per germline, CDR1 SEHNR and CDR2 FQNEAQ (reference sequence). In nucleotides, the CDR3 is TGTGCCAGCAGCTTACGTGGGGACAGCTATGGCTACACCTTC. Translation gives CASSLRGDSYGYTF.

Only a few counts were recorded for this clone. This chain links TRBV3-1 (or the pseudogene TRBV3-2) with TRBJ1-1; D is unresolved. V shed 2 bases and J shed 0 bases, with 7 bases lying between them. The CDR3 extends over 14 amino acids. Germline lookup yields CDR1 LGHDT and CDR2 YNNKEL (reference sequence). In nucleotides, the CDR3 is TGTGCCAGCAGCCAAAGCACGTTGAACACTGAAGCTTTCTTT. Translation gives CASSQSTLNTEAFF.